One sample yielded the 8 T cell receptor beta chains listed below, sequenced in a study of cytomegalovirus exposure and HLA in healthy donors. The PCR ran on 60 Vbeta and 13 Jbeta primers. Libraries were prepared by immunoSEQ multiplex PCR; TCRdb keeps only in-frame clonotypes and omits some of them. Counted here are 140,000 to 150,000 clones, 65% to 80% occurring once; the ten biggest clones make up more than 10%. The sample taken for sequencing was PBMCs. These TCRs come from a man aged 40-50 years in good health and CMV-seropositive.

This clone was seen just once. V and J are TRBV25-1 and TRBJ1-2; the match to TRBD1 covers 7 bases. Losses at the gene ends were 5 bases for V and 2 bases for J; bases not matched to a gene: 5. This CDR3 is 14 amino acids long. The germline CDR1 and CDR2 sequences are MGHDK and SYGVNS. CDR3 sequence: CASSPGGGNYGYTF. Here the CDR3 DNA reads TGTGCCAGCAGTCCCGGAGGGGGCAACTATGGCTACACCTTC.

This chain joins TRBV11-2 and TRBJ1-2; unclear D gene. The CDR3 consists of 13 residues. CDR1 is SGHAT, CDR2 FQNNGV, per germline. Trimming took off 5 bases at V and 8 bases at J, with 15 bases between the two ends. CDR3 DNA: TGTGCCAGCAGCCCACGGACGGGAGGGGGCTACACCTTC. This encodes CASSPRTGGGYTF. The full variable domain, rest sourced from reference TRBV11-2 and TRBJ1-2, is EAGVAQSPRYKIIEKRQSVAFWCNPISGHATLYWYQQILGQGPKLLIQFQNNGVVDDSQLPKDRFSAERLKGVDSTLKIQPAKLEDSAVYLCASSPRTGGGYTFGSGTRLTVV.

The chain carries TRBV6-5 and TRBJ2-3; TRBD1 matches at 8 bases. The CDR3 runs to 14 residues. Germline-derived CDR1 and CDR2 are MNHEY and SVGAGI. After removal of 7 bases from V and 2 bases from J, the junction contained 5 bases not matched to a gene. In DNA, the CDR3 is TGTGCCAGCAAGACGGGACAGGCCACAGATACGCAGTATTTT. Translation: CASKTGQATDTQYF.

The rearrangement links TRBV29-1 to TRBJ2-1; TRBD2 aligns across 7 bases. Germline assignment: CDR1 SQVTM and CDR2 ANQGSEA. The CDR3 length is 12 residues. Trimming took 7 bases from V and 10 from J; bases not matched to a gene: 10. This CDR3 is CSGGGPLWEQFF. The CDR3 DNA is TGCAGCGGGGGGGGACCTCTATGGGAGCAGTTCTTC.

The chain joins TRBV2 to TRBJ1-2, with D perhaps TRBD1 (5 bases). The germline V and J ends were trimmed by 7 bases and 8 bases, with 23 bases remaining between them. The V gene's germline CDR1 is SNHLY and CDR2 FYNNEI. This CDR3 has 15 residues. DNA for the CDR3: TGTGCCAGCAATGGCAATGGTCCAGGGTTTGGCGGCTACACCTTC. The encoded protein is CASNGNGPGFGGYTF.

This sequence joins TRBV13 and TRBJ2-2, with D uncertain. The CDR3 spans 16 residues. V dropped 5 bases and J dropped 0 bases, with 13 bases sitting between them. The germline V gene encodes CDR1 PRHDT and CDR2 FYEKMQ (reference sequence). In DNA, the CDR3 is TGTGCCAGCAGCAGCCCTGACACGCCGAACACCGGGGAGCTGTTTTTT. Translation gives CASSSPDTPNTGELFF.

The chain links TRBV5-1 to TRBJ2-1; D gene uncertain. V was shortened by 0 bases and J by 5 bases, with 9 bases between the two germline ends. Germline CDR1 and CDR2: SGHRS and YFSETQ. This CDR3 region has 14 residues. CDR3 protein: CASSLARHDNEQFF. CDR3 sequence (DNA): TGCGCCAGCAGCTTGGCCAGACACGACAATGAGCAGTTCTTC.

This chain connects TRBV6-6 to TRBJ2-5; TRBD1 aligns across 8 bases. With V trimmed by 0 bases and J by 1 base, 1 base remained unmatched. The CDR3 loop spans 15 amino acids. Germline V gives CDR1 MNHNY, CDR2 SVGAGI (reference sequence). CDR3 sequence reads: CASSYSDRGQETQYF. The CDR3 coding sequence is TGTGCCAGCAGTTACTCCGACAGGGGCCAAGAGACCCAGTACTTC.